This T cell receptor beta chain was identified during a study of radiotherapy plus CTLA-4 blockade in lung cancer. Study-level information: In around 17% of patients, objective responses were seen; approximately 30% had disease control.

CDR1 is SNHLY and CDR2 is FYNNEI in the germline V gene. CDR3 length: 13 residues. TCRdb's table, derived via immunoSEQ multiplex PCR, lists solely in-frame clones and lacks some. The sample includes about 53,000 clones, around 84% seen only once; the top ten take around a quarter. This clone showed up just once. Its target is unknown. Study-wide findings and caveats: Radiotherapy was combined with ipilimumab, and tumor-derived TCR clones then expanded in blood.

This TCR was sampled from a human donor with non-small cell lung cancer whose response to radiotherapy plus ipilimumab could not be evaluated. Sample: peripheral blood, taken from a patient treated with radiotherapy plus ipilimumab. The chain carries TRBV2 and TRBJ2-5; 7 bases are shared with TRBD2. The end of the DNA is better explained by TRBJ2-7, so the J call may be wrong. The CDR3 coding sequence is TGTGCCAGCAGTGAAACGGGAGGCGGCGAGCAGTACTTC. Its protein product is CASSETGGGEQYF.